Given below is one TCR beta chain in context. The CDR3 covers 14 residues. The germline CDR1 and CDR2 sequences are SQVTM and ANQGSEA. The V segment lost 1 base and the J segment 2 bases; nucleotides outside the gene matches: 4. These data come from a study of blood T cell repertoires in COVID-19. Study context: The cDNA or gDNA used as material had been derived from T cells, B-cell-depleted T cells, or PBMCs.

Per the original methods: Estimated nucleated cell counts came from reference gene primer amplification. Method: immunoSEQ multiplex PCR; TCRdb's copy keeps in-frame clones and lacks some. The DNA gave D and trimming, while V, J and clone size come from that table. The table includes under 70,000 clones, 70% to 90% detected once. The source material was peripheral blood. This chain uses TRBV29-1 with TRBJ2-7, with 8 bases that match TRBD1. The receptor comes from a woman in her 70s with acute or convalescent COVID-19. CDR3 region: CSVEGGDRTYEQYF. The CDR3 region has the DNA TGCAGCGTTGAAGGGGGGGACAGGACCTACGAGCAGTACTTC.